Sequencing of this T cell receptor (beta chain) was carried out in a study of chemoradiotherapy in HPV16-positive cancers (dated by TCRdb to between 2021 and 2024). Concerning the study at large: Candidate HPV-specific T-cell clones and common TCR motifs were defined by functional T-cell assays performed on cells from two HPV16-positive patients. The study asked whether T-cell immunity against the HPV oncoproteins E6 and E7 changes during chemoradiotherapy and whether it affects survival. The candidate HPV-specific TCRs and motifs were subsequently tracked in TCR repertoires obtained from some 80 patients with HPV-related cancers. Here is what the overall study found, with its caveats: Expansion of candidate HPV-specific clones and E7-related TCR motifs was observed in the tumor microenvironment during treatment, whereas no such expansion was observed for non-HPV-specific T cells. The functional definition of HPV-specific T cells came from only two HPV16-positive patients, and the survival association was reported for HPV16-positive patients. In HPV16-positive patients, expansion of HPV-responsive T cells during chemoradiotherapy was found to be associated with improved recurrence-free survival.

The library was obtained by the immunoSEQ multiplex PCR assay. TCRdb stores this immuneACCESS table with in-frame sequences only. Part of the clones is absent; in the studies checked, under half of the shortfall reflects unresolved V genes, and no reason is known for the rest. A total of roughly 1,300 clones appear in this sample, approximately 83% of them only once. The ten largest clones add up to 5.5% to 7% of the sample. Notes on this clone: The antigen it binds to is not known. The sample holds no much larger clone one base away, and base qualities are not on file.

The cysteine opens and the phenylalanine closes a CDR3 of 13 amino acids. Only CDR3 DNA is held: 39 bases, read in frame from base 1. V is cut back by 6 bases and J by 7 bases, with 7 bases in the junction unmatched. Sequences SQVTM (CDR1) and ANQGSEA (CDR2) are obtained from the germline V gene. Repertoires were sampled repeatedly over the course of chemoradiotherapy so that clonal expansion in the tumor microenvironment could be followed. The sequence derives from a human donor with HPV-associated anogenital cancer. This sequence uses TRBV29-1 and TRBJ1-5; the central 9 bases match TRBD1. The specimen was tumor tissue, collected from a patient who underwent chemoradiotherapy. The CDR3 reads CSVGDRDRQPQHF. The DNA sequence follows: TGCAGCGTAGGGGACAGGGACAGACAGCCCCAGCATTTT.